Listed below are T cell receptor beta chains from one sample, sequenced in a study of shared clonotypes between healthy human individuals. Sequencing used immunoSEQ multiplex PCR; TCRdb keeps in-frame clones, though not all of them. The sample contains over a million clones, roughly 96% of which appear only once. The sequencing sample was made of naive CD4+ T cells sorted from blood. Every receptor here comes from a man aged 25 to 40 in good health. The CDR3 runs from the conserved cysteine through the conserved F or W. Each record gives: J gene, D gene, CDR3 length, clone size, V gene, CDR3 DNA, CDR3 protein. The D gene is left open where the match is weak. For some rows the clone size is stated as once, few or many, or as a class when expanded; others skip it.

J: TRBJ2-5
D: NA
length: 12
size: NA
V: TRBV19
DNA: TGTGCCAGTAGTATAGGCGAAGAGACCCAGTACTTC
CDR3: CASSIGEETQYF

J: TRBJ1-5
D: NA
length: 15
size: NA
V: TRBV18
DNA: TGTGCCAGCTCACCAAGGTGGGGCGACAATCAGCCCCAGCATTTT
CDR3: CASSPRWGDNQPQHF

J: TRBJ1-1
D: NA
length: 15
size: NA
V: TRBV11-3
DNA: TGTGCCAGCAGCTTCCCGACAGGCGTGGGGGCTGAAGCTTTCTTT
CDR3: CASSFPTGVGAEAFF

J: TRBJ2-1
D: TRBD2
length: 17
size: NA
V: TRBV19
DNA: TGTGCCAGTAGTATAGATTGGACTAGCGGGAGGACCAATGAGCAGTTCTTC
CDR3: CASSIDWTSGRTNEQFF

J: TRBJ2-1
D: NA
length: 15
size: once
V: TRBV5-4
DNA: TGTGCCAGCAGCCTTAGACGGACAGACTACAATGAGCAGTTCTTC
CDR3: CASSLRRTDYNEQFF

J: TRBJ2-1
D: NA
length: 13
size: NA
V: TRBV6-6
DNA: TGTGCCAGCGAACAGGGAGTCTCCAATGAGCAGTTCTTC
CDR3: CASEQGVSNEQFF

J: TRBJ1-1
D: NA
length: 13
size: NA
V: TRBV18
DNA: TGTGCCAGCAAAAGGGGCACTTACACTGAAGCTTTCTTT
CDR3: CASKRGTYTEAFF

J: TRBJ2-3
D: NA
length: 12
size: once
V: TRBV27
DNA: TGTGCCAGCAGTTTACGGACAGATACGCAGTATTTT
CDR3: CASSLRTDTQYF

J: TRBJ2-1
D: TRBD2
length: 21
size: NA
V: TRBV4-3
DNA: TGCGCCAGCAGCCAAGATCTAGGACTAGCGGGAGCGACTAGGGATTACAATGAGCAGTTCTTC
CDR3: CASSQDLGLAGATRDYNEQFF

J: TRBJ2-7
D: TRBD2
length: 19
size: NA
V: TRBV7-9
DNA: TGTGCCAGCAGCGACGCTCTAAGCGGGAGGAGGTTACGTTCCTACGAGCAGTACTTC
CDR3: CASSDALSGRRLRSYEQYF

J: TRBJ2-3
D: TRBD2
length: 18
size: NA
V: TRBV30
DNA: TGTGCCTGGAGTTCAGGACTAGCGGGAGGGCCCGGCACAGATACGCAGTATTTT
CDR3: CAWSSGLAGGPGTDTQYF

J: TRBJ2-2
D: TRBD2
length: 16
size: NA
V: TRBV10-3
DNA: TGTGCCATCAGTCCCCCTAGCGGGAGGGGCACCGGGGAGCTGTTTTTT
CDR3: CAISPPSGRGTGELFF

J: TRBJ2-2
D: NA
length: 13
size: NA
V: TRBV5-1
DNA: TGCGCCAGCAGCTTGGTCCCTGGCGGGGAGCTGTTTTTT
CDR3: CASSLVPGGELFF

J: TRBJ2-7
D: TRBD1
length: 14
size: NA
V: TRBV9
DNA: TGTGCCAGCAGCGTAGCGGCAGGGGGCTACGAGCAGTACTTC
CDR3: CASSVAAGGYEQYF

J: TRBJ2-1
D: TRBD2
length: 16
size: NA
V: TRBV5-1
DNA: TGCGCCAGCAGCTTGGCTGCGGGAGGCTCCTACAATGAGCAGTTCTTC
CDR3: CASSLAAGGSYNEQFF

J: TRBJ1-5
D: NA
length: 14
size: NA
V: TRBV5-8
DNA: TGTGCCAGCACCTTTCGGGGCCCGGATCAGCCCCAGCATTTT
CDR3: CASTFRGPDQPQHF

J: TRBJ2-7
D: TRBD2
length: 15
size: NA
V: TRBV7-2
DNA: TGTGCCAGCAGCCCTGGGGGGGTAGCCTCCTACGAGCAGTACTTC
CDR3: CASSPGGVASYEQYF

J: TRBJ2-5
D: NA
length: 12
size: once
V: TRBV29-1
DNA: TGCAGCGTTCGTCCCAGTGTCGAGACCCAGTACTTC
CDR3: CSVRPSVETQYF

J: TRBJ2-2
D: TRBD2
length: 16
size: NA
V: TRBV4-3
DNA: TGCGCCAGCAGCCAATCGGGCGGGAGGGGGGCCGGGGAGCTGTTTTTT
CDR3: CASSQSGGRGAGELFF

J: TRBJ2-3
D: NA
length: 17
size: once
V: TRBV10-3
DNA: TGTGCCATCAGTGACGGGCTCTTAGCGACTAGCACAGATACGCAGTATTTT
CDR3: CAISDGLLATSTDTQYF

J: TRBJ2-1
D: NA
length: 13
size: NA
V: TRBV6-5
DNA: TGTGCCAGCAGTTACTCAGCCGACAATGAGCAGTTCTTC
CDR3: CASSYSADNEQFF

J: TRBJ2-3
D: TRBD2
length: 16
size: once
V: TRBV18
DNA: TGTGCCAGCTCACCACCATCTGGACTAGTTTCGATCGCGCAGTATTTT
CDR3: CASSPPSGLVSIAQYF

J: TRBJ2-5
D: TRBD1
length: 15
size: NA
V: TRBV5-1
DNA: TGCGCCAGCAGCTTGTTGGGGACAGATCAAGAGACCCAGTACTTC
CDR3: CASSLLGTDQETQYF

J: TRBJ2-7
D: NA
length: 14
size: NA
V: TRBV5-6
DNA: TGTGCCAGCAGACCAGGGAAGACAGACTACGAGCAGTACTTC
CDR3: CASRPGKTDYEQYF

J: TRBJ2-7
D: NA
length: 15
size: NA
V: TRBV5-6
DNA: TGTGCCAGCAGCTGGGAACAGGGCCCCCTTGTCGAGCAGTACTTC
CDR3: CASSWEQGPLVEQYF

J: TRBJ2-1
D: TRBD1
length: 18
size: NA
V: TRBV4-1
DNA: TGCGCCAGCAGCCAAGTAGTGGACAGGGCGGACCAAAACAATGAGCAGTTCTTC
CDR3: CASSQVVDRADQNNEQFF

J: TRBJ2-1
D: NA
length: 13
size: NA
V: TRBV6-1
DNA: TGTGCCAGCAGCCGAGAGCCTTACAATGAGCAGTTCTTC
CDR3: CASSREPYNEQFF

J: TRBJ2-1
D: NA
length: 19
size: once
V: TRBV18
DNA: TGTGCCAGCTCCCAGAGGCGGCGGAGTAGCTTAGACCCGTACAATGAGCAGTTCTTC
CDR3: CASSQRRRSSLDPYNEQFF

J: TRBJ2-3
D: NA
length: 14
size: NA
V: TRBV2
DNA: TGTGCCAGCAGTGAACTAGGTATCACAGATACGCAGTATTTT
CDR3: CASSELGITDTQYF

J: TRBJ2-3
D: NA
length: 15
size: NA
V: TRBV5-6
DNA: TGTGCCAGCAGCGTCCTCTCTAGCGGCACAGATACGCAGTATTTT
CDR3: CASSVLSSGTDTQYF

J: TRBJ2-2
D: NA
length: 12
size: NA
V: TRBV9
DNA: TGTGCCAGCAGCGTAACCACCGGGGAGCTGTTTTTT
CDR3: CASSVTTGELFF

J: TRBJ2-7
D: NA
length: 13
size: NA
V: TRBV11-3
DNA: TGTGCCAGCAGCTCCCGCCCTGGGAACGAGCAGTACTTC
CDR3: CASSSRPGNEQYF

J: TRBJ2-7
D: TRBD2
length: 16
size: NA
V: TRBV6-5
DNA: TGTGCCAGCAGTTACCGAGGGACTAGCGGGAACTACGAGCAGTACTTC
CDR3: CASSYRGTSGNYEQYF

J: TRBJ2-5
D: NA
length: 16
size: NA
V: TRBV29-1
DNA: TGCAGCGTTGACCGTGGGACAGCGGGAAGTCAAGAGACCCAGTACTTC
CDR3: CSVDRGTAGSQETQYF

J: TRBJ2-4
D: NA
length: 14
size: NA
V: TRBV9
DNA: TGTGCCAGCAGCGTCGGGACATTCCAAAACATTCAGTACTTC
CDR3: CASSVGTFQNIQYF

J: TRBJ2-1
D: TRBD2
length: 14
size: many
V: TRBV7-2
DNA: TGTGCCAGCAGCTTAGCGGCGGGAGCTAATGAGCAGTTCTTC
CDR3: CASSLAAGANEQFF

J: TRBJ2-3
D: NA
length: 15
size: NA
V: TRBV18
DNA: TGTGCCAGCTCACCACAGGGGGGAGGCACAGATACGCAGTATTTT
CDR3: CASSPQGGGTDTQYF

J: TRBJ2-7
D: TRBD2
length: 15
size: NA
V: TRBV29-1
DNA: TGCAGCGTTGGAATGGCGGGGGGGCGCTCCTACGAGCAGTACTTC
CDR3: CSVGMAGGRSYEQYF

J: TRBJ2-7
D: TRBD1
length: 18
size: NA
V: TRBV4-3
DNA: TGCGCCAGCAGCCAAGATTATTTCGGGGACAGACCCTCCTACGAGCAGTACTTC
CDR3: CASSQDYFGDRPSYEQYF

J: TRBJ2-5
D: NA
length: 16
size: NA
V: TRBV11-2
DNA: TGTGCCAGCAGCTTGATTATTTATCGGGGTCAAGAGACCCAGTACTTC
CDR3: CASSLIIYRGQETQYF

J: TRBJ1-1
D: TRBD1
length: 15
size: few
V: TRBV9
DNA: TGTGCCAGCAGCGCCTGGGACAGGAGGAACACTGAAGCTTTCTTT
CDR3: CASSAWDRRNTEAFF

J: TRBJ1-5
D: NA
length: 15
size: NA
V: TRBV6-6
DNA: TGTGCCAGCAGACAACCGGGCAGGGAGGATCAGCCCCAGCATTTT
CDR3: CASRQPGREDQPQHF

J: TRBJ1-2
D: TRBD1
length: 13
size: NA
V: TRBV11-3
DNA: TGTGCCAGCAGCGGACAGGGAGGCTATGGCTACACCTTC
CDR3: CASSGQGGYGYTF

J: TRBJ2-1
D: NA
length: 19
size: NA
V: TRBV9
DNA: TGTGCCAGCAGCGTGGGTTCCTGGAAAAACCTCAATGGGGACAATGAGCAGTTCTTC
CDR3: CASSVGSWKNLNGDNEQFF

J: TRBJ2-5
D: NA
length: 14
size: NA
V: TRBV5-1
DNA: TGCGCCAGCAGCTTGGAGCCGGGTCTGGAGACCCAGTACTTC
CDR3: CASSLEPGLETQYF

J: TRBJ2-5
D: TRBD1
length: 15
size: NA
V: TRBV5-1
DNA: TGCGCCAGCAGCTCCGGACAGGGGGCTTCGGAGACCCAGTACTTC
CDR3: CASSSGQGASETQYF

J: TRBJ2-1
D: NA
length: 14
size: NA
V: TRBV18
DNA: TGTGCCAGCTCACTACGGGACCGACAAGTCGAGCAGTTCTTC
CDR3: CASSLRDRQVEQFF

J: TRBJ2-2
D: TRBD1
length: 17
size: NA
V: TRBV11-2
DNA: TGTGCCAGCAGGACGGGACAGGGGGCGAGTTATACCGGGGAGCTGTTTTTT
CDR3: CASRTGQGASYTGELFF

J: TRBJ2-2
D: NA
length: 14
size: NA
V: TRBV2
DNA: TGTGCCAGCAGTGCTCAGCAGGGGACCGGGGAGCTGTTTTTT
CDR3: CASSAQQGTGELFF

J: TRBJ2-5
D: NA
length: 15
size: NA
V: TRBV5-1
DNA: TGCGCCAGCAGCTTGGCCGGTCATACCGAAGAGACCCAGTACTTC
CDR3: CASSLAGHTEETQYF

J: TRBJ2-2
D: NA
length: 15
size: NA
V: TRBV18
DNA: TGTGCCAGCTCACCAAGGACTGGAGGCACCGGGGAGCTGTTTTTT
CDR3: CASSPRTGGTGELFF

J: TRBJ1-1
D: NA
length: 15
size: NA
V: TRBV18
DNA: TGTGCCAGCTCACCAGGGGGCGCCCCGAGTACTGAAGCTTTCTTT
CDR3: CASSPGGAPSTEAFF

J: TRBJ2-1
D: NA
length: 15
size: NA
V: TRBV7-3
DNA: TGTGCCAGCAGCTTAGGAGTAGACTCCTACAATGAGCAGTTCTTC
CDR3: CASSLGVDSYNEQFF

J: TRBJ1-5
D: NA
length: 14
size: few
V: TRBV18
DNA: TGTGCCAGCTCACCACCGGGGGGCTTGCAGCCCCAGCATTTT
CDR3: CASSPPGGLQPQHF

J: TRBJ2-2
D: NA
length: 16
size: NA
V: TRBV18
DNA: TGTGCCAGCTCACCTAACCCTTTCGTGAACACCGGGGAGCTGTTTTTT
CDR3: CASSPNPFVNTGELFF

J: TRBJ2-2
D: NA
length: 16
size: NA
V: TRBV18
DNA: TGTGCCAGCTCACCACTCGAGTCCCTGAACACCGGGGAGCTGTTTTTT
CDR3: CASSPLESLNTGELFF

J: TRBJ2-1
D: NA
length: 14
size: once
V: TRBV28
DNA: TGTGCCAGCAGTTTTAGCGTAAGCTACAATGAGCAGTTCTTC
CDR3: CASSFSVSYNEQFF

J: TRBJ2-4
D: TRBD2
length: 15
size: NA
V: TRBV30
DNA: TGTGCCTGGAGTGATGCAGGGTACCTAGCGGGGGTTCAGTACTTC
CDR3: CAWSDAGYLAGVQYF

J: TRBJ1-2
D: TRBD1
length: 17
size: NA
V: TRBV28
DNA: TGTGCCAGCAGTTTTTTTACAGGGGACCCAGCTAACTATGGCTACACCTTC
CDR3: CASSFFTGDPANYGYTF